Listed here are 19 T cell receptor beta chains from one sample, sequenced in a study of cytomegalovirus exposure and HLA in healthy donors. The PCR contained 60 Vbeta and 13 Jbeta primers. Method: immunoSEQ multiplex PCR; TCRdb's copy keeps in-frame clones and lacks some. The data contain 210,000 or so clones, under 85% of them seen just once; the ten biggest clones take up around 9.6%. The specimen sequenced was PBMCs. The receptors derive from a woman between 45 and 60 years old in good health and CMV-seropositive.

This chain uses TRBV7-8 with TRBJ2-7, with TRBD1 matching over 11 bases. The CDR3 length is 16 residues. The germline CDR1 and CDR2 sequences are SGHVS and FQNEAQ. Trimming at V came to 0 bases and at J to 2 bases, leaving 3 bases not matched to a gene. CDR3 loop: CASSLAPGQGAYEQYF. For the CDR3, the DNA is TGTGCCAGCAGCTTAGCCCCGGGACAGGGGGCCTACGAGCAGTACTTC. The variable domain in full, completed from reference TRBV7-8 and TRBJ2-7, reads GAGVSQSPRYKVAKRGQDVALRCDPISGHVSLFWYQQALGQGPEFLTYFQNEAQLDKSGLPSDRFFAERPEGSVSTLKIQRTQQEDSAVYLCASSLAPGQGAYEQYFGPGTRLTVT.

This chain connects TRBV30 to TRBJ1-4, with D possibly matching TRBD1 (6 bases). Trimming shortened V by 0 bases and J by 7 bases, and 15 bases separated the two germline ends. The germline CDR1 and CDR2 sequences are GTSNPN and SVGIG (reference sequence). The CDR3 is made up of 15 amino acids. The CDR3 is CAWSVGMGAGEKLFF. CDR3 nucleotide sequence: TGTGCCTGGAGTGTGGGGATGGGGGCCGGTGAAAAACTGTTTTTT.

The V and J genes are TRBV6-6 and TRBJ1-1; 10 bases are a match to TRBD1. The CDR3 extends over 15 amino acids. V was pared by 6 bases and J by 6 bases, with 10 bases of the junction left unmatched. The germline V gene encodes CDR1 MNHNY and CDR2 SVGAGI (reference sequence). CDR3 in amino acids: CASRNNRDRGSEAFF. Here the CDR3 DNA reads TGTGCCAGCAGAAATAACCGGGACAGGGGTTCTGAAGCTTTCTTT.

The chain joins TRBV6-6 to TRBJ2-5; D is uncertain. Near its end, the DNA agrees better with TRBJ2-7, so the J call may be wrong. CDR1 MNHNY and CDR2 SVGAGI come from the germline V gene (reference sequence). The CDR3 is 11 amino acids. CDR3 loop: CASRQGHEQYF. The CDR3, as DNA: TGTGCCAGCAGACAAGGACACGAGCAGTACTTC.

The CDR3 spells CASSIGIENTEAFF. CDR3 DNA sequence: TGTGCCAGTAGTATAGGTATAGAGAACACTGAAGCTTTCTTT. This chain links TRBV19 with TRBJ1-1; D uncertain. Germline CDR1 reads LNHDA; CDR2 reads SQIVND (reference sequence). With 1 base removed from V and 1 base from J, the gap between germline ends came to 7 bases. The CDR3 is 14 residues long.

To note about this clone: The junction shows a germline mismatch at one end, possibly a read error. This chain connects TRBV7-9 to TRBJ2-5, with D perhaps matching TRBD1 or TRBD2 (5 bases each). The CDR3 is 12 residues long. Germline values: CDR1 SEHNR, CDR2 FQNEAQ (reference sequence). The CDR3 DNA follows: TGTTCCAGCAGAGGGGACCAAGAGACCCAGTACTTC. Amino acids: CSSRGDQETQYF.

This CDR3 is CASNPQASSNQPQHF. CDR3 DNA sequence: TGTGCCAGTAATCCGCAGGCCTCTAGCAATCAGCCCCAGCATTTT. The rearrangement uses TRBV19 and TRBJ1-5; D is undetermined. The CDR3 consists of 15 residues. The germline V and J ends were trimmed by 7 bases and 0 bases, with 13 bases remaining between them. CDR1 LNHDA and CDR2 SQIVND come from the germline V gene (reference sequence).

The V and J genes are TRBV5-4 and TRBJ1-2, with 9 nucleotides matching TRBD1. Germline CDR1 SGHNT, CDR2 YYREEE (reference sequence). The CDR3 has 13 amino acids. Germline trimming cut 3 bases from V and 8 bases from J; bases unmatched to any gene: 5. Here the CDR3 DNA reads TGTGCCAGCAGCTGGGACAGGGCGCGGGGCTACACCTTC. It is translated as CASSWDRARGYTF. Based on the CDR3 plus reference TRBV5-4 and TRBJ1-2, the full variable domain is ETGVTQSPTHLIKTRGQQVTLRCSSQSGHNTVSWYQQALGQGPQFIFQYYREEENGRGNFPPRFSGLQFPNYSSELNVNALELDDSALYLCASSWDRARGYTFGSGTRLTVV.

The chain uses TRBV7-2 and TRBJ2-5; D uncertain. The CDR3 is 13 amino acids. V dropped 1 base and J dropped 1 base, with 4 bases sitting between them. Germline lookup yields CDR1 SGHTA and CDR2 FQGNSA. In DNA, the CDR3 is TGTGCCAGCAGCTTAGTCGTCCAAGAGACCCAGTACTTC. It translates to CASSLVVQETQYF.

This clone was picked up a small number of times. At one end, the junction sequence differs from germline, possibly due to a read error. This chain joins TRBV7-9 and TRBJ2-1, with D possibly being TRBD2 (5 bases). CDR1 SEHNR and CDR2 FQNEAQ come from the germline V gene (reference sequence). This CDR3 is 16 amino acids long. The CDR3 reads CSSSLVREREHNEQFF. CDR3 DNA: TGTTCCAGCAGCTTAGTAAGGGAACGGGAACACAATGAGCAGTTCTTC.

V is TRBV7-8 and J is TRBJ2-7, with TRBD2 matching over 8 bases. Germline V lookup: CDR1 SGHVS, CDR2 FQNEAQ. CDR3 length: 15 amino acids. V shed 7 bases, J shed 3 bases, and the junction held 11 bases outside the gene matches. The CDR3 sequence is CASTETSVGHYEQYF. CDR3 nucleotide sequence: TGTGCCAGCACCGAGACTAGCGTCGGCCACTACGAGCAGTACTTC.

The chain joins TRBV18 to TRBJ2-6; 9 bases align to TRBD2. Losses at the gene ends were 2 bases for V and 4 bases for J; bases not matched to a gene: 9. The CDR3 has 18 amino acids. Germline V gene lookup returns CDR1 KGHSH and CDR2 LQKENI. CDR3 residues: CASSPRLAGSLGANVLTF. For the CDR3, the DNA is TGTGCCAGCTCACCAAGGCTAGCGGGAAGCTTAGGGGCCAACGTCCTGACTTTC. Based on the CDR3 plus reference TRBV18 and TRBJ2-6, the full variable domain is NAGVMQNPRHLVRRRGQEARLRCSPMKGHSHVYWYRQLPEEGLKFMVYLQKENIIDESGMPKERFSAEFPKEGPSILRIQQVVRGDSAAYFCASSPRLAGSLGANVLTFGAGSRLTVL.

The V gene is TRBV2, the J gene TRBJ1-6; D might be TRBD1 (6 bases). Germline CDR1 is SNHLY and CDR2 is FYNNEI. The CDR3 spans 15 residues. With 6 bases removed from V and 0 bases from J, the gap between germline ends came to 9 bases. Here the CDR3 reads CASSRTDSYNSPLHF. The CDR3, as DNA: TGTGCCAGCAGCAGGACAGACTCCTATAATTCACCCCTCCACTTT.

V is TRBV30 and J is TRBJ2-5, with unresolved D. The J call is doubtful: the DNA matches TRBJ2-7 better. The CDR3 spans 15 residues. From germline, CDR1 is GTSNPN and CDR2 SVGIG (reference sequence). CDR3 sequence: CALTPGTQSSYEQYF. The CDR3 nucleotides read TGTGCCCTCACCCCGGGTACTCAAAGCTCCTACGAGCAGTACTTC.

This rearrangement joins TRBV30 to TRBJ2-3; D call uncertain. This CDR3 contains 11 residues. Germline V gene sequence: CDR1 GTSNPN, CDR2 SVGIG (reference sequence). The V and J ends lost 5 bases and 4 bases respectively, with 7 bases between them. The CDR3 coding sequence is TGTGCCTGGGGCCCCCCAGATACGCAGTATTTT. Residues: CAWGPPDTQYF.

Details on this clone: The junction shows a germline mismatch at one end, possibly a read error. The CDR3 DNA is TGTGCCAGCGGTGAACAGGGGGCTCCGGAAGCTTTCTTT. Its translation: CASGEQGAPEAFF. The chain carries TRBV6-1 and TRBJ1-1, with 9 bases fitting TRBD1. Germline V gives CDR1 MNHNS, CDR2 SASEGT. The CDR3 spans 13 residues.

The chain carries TRBV5-1 and TRBJ2-1; TRBD2 matches at 7 bases. V dropped 3 bases and J dropped 10; count of bases not matched to a gene: 7. CDR3 length: 13 residues. CDR1 and CDR2 from the germline V gene are SGHRS and YFSETQ. This CDR3 reads CASSSSGEGEQFF. In nucleotides, the CDR3 is TGCGCCAGCAGCTCTAGCGGTGAGGGAGAGCAGTTCTTC.

The chain links TRBV25-1 to TRBJ1-2; the D gene is possibly TRBD1 (6 bases). Germline V lookup: CDR1 MGHDK, CDR2 SYGVNS. This CDR3 contains 15 residues. Trimming cost V 3 bases and J 0 bases, with 11 bases left between them. CDR3: CASSDPQGANYGYTF. Written as DNA, the CDR3 is TGTGCCAGCAGTGATCCACAGGGAGCTAACTATGGCTACACCTTC.

This chain uses TRBV6-4 with TRBJ2-2; 8 positions match TRBD2. J gave up 1 base and V 11 bases, and 12 bases lay outside the gene matches. The CDR3 runs 16 residues. Germline V gene lookup returns CDR1 MRHNA and CDR2 SNTAGT. This chain's CDR3 is CAQVSGGLKNTGELFF. DNA of the CDR3: TGTGCCCAAGTGAGCGGGGGCCTTAAGAACACCGGGGAGCTGTTTTTT.